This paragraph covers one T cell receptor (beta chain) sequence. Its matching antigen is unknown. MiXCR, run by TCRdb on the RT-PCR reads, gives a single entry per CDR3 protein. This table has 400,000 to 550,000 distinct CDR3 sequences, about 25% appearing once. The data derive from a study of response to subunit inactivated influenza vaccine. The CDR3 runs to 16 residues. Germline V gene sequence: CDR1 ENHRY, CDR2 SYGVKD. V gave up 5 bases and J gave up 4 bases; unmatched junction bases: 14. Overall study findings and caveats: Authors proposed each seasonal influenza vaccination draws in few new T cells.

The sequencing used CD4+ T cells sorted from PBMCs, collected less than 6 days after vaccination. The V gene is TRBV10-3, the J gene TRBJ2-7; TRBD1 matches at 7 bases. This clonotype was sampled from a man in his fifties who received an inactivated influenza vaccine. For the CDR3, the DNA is TGTGCCATCAGTACGGGACAGTCAAAGGGAACTTACGAGCAGTACTTC. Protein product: CAISTGQSKGTYEQYF.